This T cell receptor (beta chain) was sequenced for a study of CD8 T cells in Susac syndrome (dated by TCRdb to the late 2010s). Regarding the study in general: Among the sequenced Susac syndrome patients, more than five had clinically active disease and eight were in clinical remission. Whether CD8+ T cell activation and differentiation in Susac syndrome was antigen driven was tested using repertoire sequencing. At blood withdrawal, Susac syndrome patients were therapy-naive, treated with corticosteroids (with IVIg additionally given to some), or treated with IVIg alone.

As for this clonotype: The antigen it binds to is not known. The sample holds no much larger clone one base away, and base qualities are not on file.

Overall results and qualifications from the work: No clonal expansion was detected in the CD4+ T cell repertoire of Susac syndrome patients. The number of individuals in the TCR sequencing and HLA analysis was recognized as being relatively small.

Relative to germline, V is 6 bases shorter and J is 0 bases shorter, with 11 bases between their ends. CDR1 and CDR2 are drawn from the germline V gene: KGHSH, LQKENI. The CDR3 holds 15 amino acids from the cysteine to the phenylalanine. The CDR3 DNA has 45 bases and is translated from base 1. RNA was extracted with the RNeasy kit and about 0.5 to 1 ug was reverse transcribed using random hexamers. TCR beta CDR3 regions were amplified with the immunoSEQ multiplex PCR assay covering 54 Vbeta and 13 Jbeta segments. Bias from PCR amplification was corrected by using a synthetic template baseline for primer optimization and for computational correction. The original methods were these. Reads were assigned to V, D and J genes according to IMGT and analyzed in immunoSEQ Analyzer, with only productive sequences retained. Clonality was calculated as one minus the Shannon entropy normalized by log2 of the number of productive unique sequences. For each patient and control, public and private clones were evaluated within the 100 most prevalent clones. Clones were defined as Susac-specific if absent from the healthy and MS cohorts, from roughly 1,100 published viral clones and from other ImmuneACCESS disease sequences. TCRdb redid the processing of the public reads, applying fastp at Q25 and MiXCR, and retained in-frame beta chains. Each CDR3 protein appears once, grouped with its most common genes and DNA. TCRdb's processing, not the authors' own work, is the source of the V and J calls. This sample holds 200,000 to 300,000 distinct CDR3 sequences; less than 96% were observed only once. The top ten hold around 0.1% of the sample.

Peripheral blood CD8+ and CD4+ T cells from healthy donors, Susac syndrome patients and multiple sclerosis patients were profiled by high-throughput TCR beta sequencing. Recently defined diagnostic criteria for definite or probable disease were met by the Susac syndrome patients. Bulk CD8+ and CD4+ T cells were purified by magnetic negative isolation, whereas CD8+ TEMRA cells were enriched by FACS. Blood was collected in EDTA tubes and processed within 24 hours, with PBMCs isolated through density gradient centrifugation. PBMCs intended for TCR sequencing were cryopreserved in liquid nitrogen and were subsequently thawed in a 37 degrees C water bath. Purity of sorted or isolated CD4+, CD8+ and CD8+ TEMRA cells was at least 90%.

Recombination connected TRBV18 to TRBJ2-2; the D segment cannot be called with confidence. Sequencing input: CD4+ T cells from PBMCs. This clonotype originated in a human donor with Susac syndrome. The nucleotide sequence reads as follows: TGTGCCAGCTCCTTTGCGCGCGCGAACACCGGGGAGCTGTTTTTT. Its protein reads: CASSFARANTGELFF.